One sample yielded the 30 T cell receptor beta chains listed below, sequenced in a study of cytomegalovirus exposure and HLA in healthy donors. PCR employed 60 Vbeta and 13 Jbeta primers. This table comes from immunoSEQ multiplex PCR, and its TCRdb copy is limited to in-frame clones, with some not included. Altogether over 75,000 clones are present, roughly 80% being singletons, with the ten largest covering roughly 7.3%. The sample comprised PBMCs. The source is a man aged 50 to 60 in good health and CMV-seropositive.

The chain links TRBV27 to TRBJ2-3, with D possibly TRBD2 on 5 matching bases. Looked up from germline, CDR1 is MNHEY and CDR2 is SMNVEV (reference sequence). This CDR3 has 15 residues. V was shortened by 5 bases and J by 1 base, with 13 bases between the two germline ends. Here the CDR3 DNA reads TGTGCCAGCAGTCTAGGACTGGAACGCACAGATACGCAGTATTTT. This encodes CASSLGLERTDTQYF.

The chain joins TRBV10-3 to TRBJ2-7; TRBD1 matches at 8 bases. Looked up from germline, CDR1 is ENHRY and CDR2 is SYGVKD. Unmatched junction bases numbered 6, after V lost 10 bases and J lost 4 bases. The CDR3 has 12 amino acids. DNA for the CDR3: TGTGCCACCGGACAGGGTTTGTACGAGCAGTACTTC. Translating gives CATGQGLYEQYF.

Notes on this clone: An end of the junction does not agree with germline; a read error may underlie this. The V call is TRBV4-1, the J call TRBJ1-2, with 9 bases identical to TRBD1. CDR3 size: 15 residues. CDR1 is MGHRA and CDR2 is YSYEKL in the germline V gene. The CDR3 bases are TGCGCCAGCAGCCAAGAGGGGACAGGGAACTATGGCTACCCCTTC. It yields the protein CASSQEGTGNYGYPF.

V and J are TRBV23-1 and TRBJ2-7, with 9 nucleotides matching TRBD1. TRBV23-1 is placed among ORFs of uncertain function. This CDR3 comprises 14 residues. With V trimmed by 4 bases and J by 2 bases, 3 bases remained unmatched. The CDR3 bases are TGCGCCAGCAGTCCCGGGACAGGGACCTACGAGCAGTACTTC. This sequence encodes CASSPGTGTYEQYF.

The CDR3 here is CAWSDQGDGEQYF. Written as DNA, the CDR3 is TGTGCCTGGAGTGATCAGGGGGATGGGGAGCAGTACTTC. The V and J genes are TRBV30 and TRBJ2-7; 7 nucleotides align to TRBD1. Trimming removed 1 base from V and 7 bases from J; junction bases left unmatched: 7. Germline V CDR1 and CDR2: GTSNPN, SVGIG (reference sequence). The CDR3 is 13 amino acids.

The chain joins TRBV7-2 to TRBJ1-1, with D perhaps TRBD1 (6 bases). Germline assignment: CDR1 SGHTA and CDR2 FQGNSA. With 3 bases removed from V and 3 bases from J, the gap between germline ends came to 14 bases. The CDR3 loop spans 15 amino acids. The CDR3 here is CASSLAGEWDTEAFF. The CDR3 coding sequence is TGTGCCAGCAGCTTGGCAGGGGAGTGGGACACTGAAGCTTTCTTT.

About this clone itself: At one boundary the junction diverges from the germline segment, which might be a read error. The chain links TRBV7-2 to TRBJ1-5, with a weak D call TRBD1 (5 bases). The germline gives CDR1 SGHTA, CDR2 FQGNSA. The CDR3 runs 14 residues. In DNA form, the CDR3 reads TGTGCCAGCAGCTTTGACAGACTCAATCAGCCCCAGAATTTT. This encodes CASSFDRLNQPQNF. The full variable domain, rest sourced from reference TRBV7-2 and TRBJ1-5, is GAGVSQSPSNKVTEKGKDVELRCDPISGHTALYWYRQSLGQGLEFLIYFQGNSAPDKSGLPSDRFSAERTGGSVSTLTIQRTQQEDSAVYLCASSFDRLNQPQNFGDGTRLSIL.

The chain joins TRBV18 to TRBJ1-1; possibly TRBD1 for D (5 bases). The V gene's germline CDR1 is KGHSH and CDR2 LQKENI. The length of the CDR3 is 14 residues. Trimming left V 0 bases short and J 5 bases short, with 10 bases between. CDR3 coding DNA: TGTGCCAGCTCACCACCGGGCAGGGTTACTGAAGCTTTCTTT. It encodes CASSPPGRVTEAFF.

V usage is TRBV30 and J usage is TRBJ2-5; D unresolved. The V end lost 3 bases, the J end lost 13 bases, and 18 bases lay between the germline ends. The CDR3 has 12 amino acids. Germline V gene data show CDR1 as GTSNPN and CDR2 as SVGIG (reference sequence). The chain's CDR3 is CAWRDHTTSSYF. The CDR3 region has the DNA TGTGCCTGGAGGGATCATACTACGAGCTCGTACTTC.

In DNA, the CDR3 is TGTGCCAGCAATGGGGAGAGCCGGAACAGGGGCCGGGATGGCTACACCTTC. It is translated as CASNGESRNRGRDGYTF. The chain has TRBV28 and TRBJ1-2; 7 bases fit TRBD1. Unmatched junction bases numbered 20, after V lost 7 bases and J lost 6 bases. Per the germline V gene, CDR1 is MDHEN and CDR2 is SYDVKM. This CDR3 region has 17 residues.

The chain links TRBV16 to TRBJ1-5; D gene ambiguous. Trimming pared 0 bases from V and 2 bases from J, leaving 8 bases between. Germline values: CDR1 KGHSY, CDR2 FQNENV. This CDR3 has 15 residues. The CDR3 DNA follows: TGTGCCAGCAGCCAATCGAGGTCAGGCAATCAGCCCCAGCATTTT. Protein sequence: CASSQSRSGNQPQHF.

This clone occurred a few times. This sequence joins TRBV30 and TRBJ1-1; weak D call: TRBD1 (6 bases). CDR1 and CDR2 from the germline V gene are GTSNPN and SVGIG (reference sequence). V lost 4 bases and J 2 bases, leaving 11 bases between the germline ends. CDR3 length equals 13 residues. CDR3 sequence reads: CAWTRQDNTEAFF. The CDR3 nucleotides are TGTGCCTGGACGAGACAGGATAACACTGAAGCTTTCTTT.

DNA of the CDR3: TGTGCCAGCAGCTTAACTGCGGCATCACGCACAGATACGCAGTATTTT. The encoded protein is CASSLTAASRTDTQYF. This sequence joins TRBV7-3 and TRBJ2-3, with D uncertain. The germline V and J ends were trimmed by 0 bases and 1 base, with 11 bases remaining between them. CDR3 length: 16 amino acids. Germline loops: CDR1 SGHTA, CDR2 FQGTGA.

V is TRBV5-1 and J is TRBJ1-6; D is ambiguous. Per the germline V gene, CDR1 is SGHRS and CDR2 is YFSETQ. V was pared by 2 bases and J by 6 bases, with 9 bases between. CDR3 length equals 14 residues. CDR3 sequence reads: CASSFEVSNSPLHF. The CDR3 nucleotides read TGCGCCAGCAGCTTTGAGGTCTCTAATTCACCCCTCCACTTT.

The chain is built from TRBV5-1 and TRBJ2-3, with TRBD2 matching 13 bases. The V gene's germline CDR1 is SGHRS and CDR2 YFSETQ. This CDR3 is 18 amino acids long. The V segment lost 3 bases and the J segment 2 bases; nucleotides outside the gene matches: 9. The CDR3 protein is CASSSGLAGADFTDTQYF. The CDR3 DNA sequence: TGCGCCAGCAGCTCCGGACTAGCGGGGGCAGATTTCACAGATACGCAGTATTTT.

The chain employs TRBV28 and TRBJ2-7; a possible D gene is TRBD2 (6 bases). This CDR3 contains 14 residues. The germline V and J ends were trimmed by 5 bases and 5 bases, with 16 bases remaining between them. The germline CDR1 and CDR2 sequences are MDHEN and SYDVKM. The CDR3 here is CASSAAARENEQYF. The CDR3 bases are TGTGCCAGCAGTGCTGCCGCACGGGAGAACGAGCAGTACTTC.

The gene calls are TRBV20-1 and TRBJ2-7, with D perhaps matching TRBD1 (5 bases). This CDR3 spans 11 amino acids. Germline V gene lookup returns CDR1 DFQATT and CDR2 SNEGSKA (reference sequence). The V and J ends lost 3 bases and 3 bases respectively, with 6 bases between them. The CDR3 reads CSASDSYEQYF. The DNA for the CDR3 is TGCAGTGCTAGCGACAGCTACGAGCAGTACTTC.

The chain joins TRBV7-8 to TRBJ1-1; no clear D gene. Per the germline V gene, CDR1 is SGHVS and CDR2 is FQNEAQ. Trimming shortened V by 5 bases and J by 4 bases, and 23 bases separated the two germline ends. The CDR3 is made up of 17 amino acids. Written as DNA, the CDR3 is TGTGCCAGCAGCCGACCGGAGGGATTCGGCCTCGGCACTGAAGCTTTCTTT. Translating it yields CASSRPEGFGLGTEAFF. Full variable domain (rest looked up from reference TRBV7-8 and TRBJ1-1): GAGVSQSPRYKVAKRGQDVALRCDPISGHVSLFWYQQALGQGPEFLTYFQNEAQLDKSGLPSDRFFAERPEGSVSTLKIQRTQQEDSAVYLCASSRPEGFGLGTEAFFGQGTRLTVV.

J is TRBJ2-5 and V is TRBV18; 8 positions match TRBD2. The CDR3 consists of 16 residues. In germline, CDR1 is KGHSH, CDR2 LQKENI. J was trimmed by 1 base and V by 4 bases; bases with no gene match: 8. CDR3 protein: CASSLPSGGLQETQYF. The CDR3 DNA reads TGTGCCAGCTCACTACCAAGCGGGGGACTCCAAGAGACCCAGTACTTC.

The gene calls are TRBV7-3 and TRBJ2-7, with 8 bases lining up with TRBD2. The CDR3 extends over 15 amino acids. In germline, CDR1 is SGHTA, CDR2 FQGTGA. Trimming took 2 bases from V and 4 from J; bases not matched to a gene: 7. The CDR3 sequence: CASSLGRAGAYEQYF. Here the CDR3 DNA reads TGTGCCAGCAGCTTAGGCCGAGCGGGGGCATACGAGCAGTACTTC.

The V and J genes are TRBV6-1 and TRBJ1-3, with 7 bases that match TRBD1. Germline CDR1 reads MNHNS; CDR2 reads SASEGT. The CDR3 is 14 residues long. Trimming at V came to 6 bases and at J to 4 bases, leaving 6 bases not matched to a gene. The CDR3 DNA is TGTGCCAGCAGCGGGGGACAGTTAGGAAACACCATATATTTT. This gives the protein CASSGGQLGNTIYF.

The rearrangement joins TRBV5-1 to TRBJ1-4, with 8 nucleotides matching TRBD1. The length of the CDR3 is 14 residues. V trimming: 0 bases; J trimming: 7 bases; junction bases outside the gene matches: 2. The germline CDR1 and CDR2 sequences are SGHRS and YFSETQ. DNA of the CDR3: TGCGCCAGCAGCTTGGGACAGGGGCCTGAAAAACTGTTTTTT. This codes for CASSLGQGPEKLFF.

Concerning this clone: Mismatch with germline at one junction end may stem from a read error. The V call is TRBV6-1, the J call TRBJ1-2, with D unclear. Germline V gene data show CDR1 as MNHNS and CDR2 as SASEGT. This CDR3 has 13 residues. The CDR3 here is CASSEGLRGSYPF. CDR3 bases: TGTGCCAGCAGTGAAGGGCTCCGCGGGAGCTACCCCTTC.

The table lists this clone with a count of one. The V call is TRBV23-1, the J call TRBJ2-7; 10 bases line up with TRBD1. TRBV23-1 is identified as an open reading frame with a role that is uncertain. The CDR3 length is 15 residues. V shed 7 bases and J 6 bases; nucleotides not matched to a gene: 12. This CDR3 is CASTDRGRGSFEQYF. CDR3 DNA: TGCGCCAGCACCGACAGGGGGCGAGGGTCGTTCGAGCAGTACTTC.

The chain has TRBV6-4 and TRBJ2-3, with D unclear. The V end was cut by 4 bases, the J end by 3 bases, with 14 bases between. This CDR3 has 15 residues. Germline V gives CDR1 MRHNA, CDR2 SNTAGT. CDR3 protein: CASSASPLGTDTQYF. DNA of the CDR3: TGTGCCAGCAGTGCCAGTCCCCTCGGGACAGATACGCAGTATTTT.

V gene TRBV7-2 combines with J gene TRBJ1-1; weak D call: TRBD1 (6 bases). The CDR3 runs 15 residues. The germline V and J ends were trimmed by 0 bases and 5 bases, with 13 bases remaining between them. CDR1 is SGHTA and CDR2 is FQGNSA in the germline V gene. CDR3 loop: CASSLAGGASTEAFF. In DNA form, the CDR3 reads TGTGCCAGCAGCTTAGCGGGGGGGGCAAGTACTGAAGCTTTCTTT.

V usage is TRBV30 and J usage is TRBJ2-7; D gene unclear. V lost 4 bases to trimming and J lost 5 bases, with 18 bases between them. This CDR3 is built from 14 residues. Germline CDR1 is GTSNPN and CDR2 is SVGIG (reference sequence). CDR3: CAWKVSRLSHEQYF. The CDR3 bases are TGTGCCTGGAAAGTATCCAGGTTAAGTCACGAGCAGTACTTC.

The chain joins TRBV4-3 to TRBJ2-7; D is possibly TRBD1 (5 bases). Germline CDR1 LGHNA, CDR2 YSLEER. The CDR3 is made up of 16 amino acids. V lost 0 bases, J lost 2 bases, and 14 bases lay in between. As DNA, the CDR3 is TGCGCCAGCAGCCAAGAAGGGCAGGGAATCCCCTACGAGCAGTACTTC. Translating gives CASSQEGQGIPYEQYF.

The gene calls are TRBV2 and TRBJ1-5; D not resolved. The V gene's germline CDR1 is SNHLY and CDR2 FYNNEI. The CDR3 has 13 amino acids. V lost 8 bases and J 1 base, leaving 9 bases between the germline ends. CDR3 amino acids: CASRELSNQPQHF. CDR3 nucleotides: TGTGCCAGCCGAGAACTCAGCAATCAGCCCCAGCATTTT.

The chain's CDR3 is CASSWDGGGEAFF. CDR3 coding DNA: TGTGCCAGCAGTTGGGACGGGGGGGGTGAAGCTTTCTTT. This chain connects TRBV27 to TRBJ1-1; possible D gene TRBD1, 5 bases. The ends were cut back, 4 bases at V and 7 bases at J, with 13 bases in the middle. From germline, CDR1 is MNHEY and CDR2 SMNVEV (reference sequence). This CDR3 is 13 amino acids long.